This T cell receptor (beta chain) stems from a study of T cells in Graves' hyperthyroidism and ophthalmopathy. Amplification of TCR beta CDR3 regions was performed using RNA transcripts as template. HTBI primers drove first-round RT-PCR of the TCR CDR3. TCRdb reprocessed the multiplex PCR reads with MiXCR, giving one entry per CDR3 protein. The table records about 660,000 distinct CDR3 sequences, just under 45% of them present only once. Findings and caveats of the study: Most expanded thyroid clonotypes above 0.001 also appeared in blood.

Not enrolled were patients with uncontrolled infection, other autoimmune disease, pregnancy or lactation. The study based diagnoses on clinical symptoms, serum thyroxine and TRAb, thyroid ultrasound and orbital computed tomography. This CDR3 is built from 16 residues. Deletions cut 8 bases from V and 1 base from J, with 18 bases between. Per germline, CDR1 SNHLY and CDR2 FYNNEI. As for this clonotype: Antigen specificity is unknown.

This TCR was sampled from an adult man with Graves' disease, either hyperthyroidism or ophthalmopathy (not recorded which). Sequences were obtained from peripheral blood or thyroid tissue (not recorded which). The chain carries TRBV2 and TRBJ1-3; maybe TRBD1 (5 bases). The CDR3 loop is CASSPKTAASGNTIYF. CDR3 in DNA: TGTGCCAGCTCACCTAAGACAGCCGCATCTGGAAACACCATATATTTT.